The 15 T cell receptor beta chains in this list originate from one sample, sequenced in a study of T cell responses to AZD1222 COVID-19 vaccine. Clones were read by immunoSEQ multiplex PCR, and TCRdb kept only the in-frame ones, dropping some. The data hold 120,000 or so clones, with approximately 88% observed a single time. Source: peripheral blood, taken on day 0 of MenACWY control vaccination. The receptors originated from an adult in good health.

This clone has just one count. The chain combines TRBV5-6 with TRBJ2-3; D is unclear. The CDR3 spans 13 residues. V lost 8 bases, J lost 1 base, and 11 bases lay in between. CDR1 is SGHDT and CDR2 is YYEEEE in the germline V gene. DNA of the CDR3: TGTGCCAGTCGGGTTCTTGGCACAGATACGCAGTATTTT. Translation: CASRVLGTDTQYF.

This clone occurred once. This rearrangement joins TRBV7-8 to TRBJ2-7, with D possibly being TRBD2 (5 bases). Germline CDR1 and CDR2: SGHVS and FQNEAQ. The CDR3 runs to 14 residues. V was pared by 0 bases and J by 7 bases, with 13 bases between. Here the CDR3 DNA reads TGTGCCAGCAGCTTAGCGGACGGGGTTGGTGAGCAGTACTTC. Residues: CASSLADGVGEQYF.

The chain employs TRBV28 and TRBJ2-7, with TRBD1 matching over 9 bases. Trimming cost V 8 bases and J 4 bases; bases outside gene matches: 6. Germline assignment: CDR1 MDHEN and CDR2 SYDVKM. The CDR3 is made up of 13 amino acids. The CDR3 loop is CASGGQGWYEQYF. CDR3 in DNA: TGTGCCAGCGGAGGACAGGGGTGGTACGAGCAGTACTTC. The whole variable domain, filled in from reference TRBV28 and TRBJ2-7, reads DVKVTQSSRYLVKRTGEKVFLECVQDMDHENMFWYRQDPGLGLRLIYFSYDVKMKEKGDIPEGYSVSREKKERFSLILESASTNQTSMYLCASGGQGWYEQYFGPGTRLTVT.

This clone was seen more than once but under ten times. The V gene is TRBV19, the J gene TRBJ1-1; perhaps TRBD1 as D (5 bases). V gave up 3 bases and J gave up 5 bases, with 22 bases separating them. Looked up from germline, CDR1 is LNHDA and CDR2 is SQIVND (reference sequence). The CDR3 is made up of 17 amino acids. The CDR3 region is CASSIGIATGKGTEAFF. The DNA for the CDR3 is TGTGCCAGTAGTATCGGGATAGCTACAGGCAAGGGAACTGAAGCTTTCTTT.

The J gene is TRBJ2-1, the V gene TRBV9, with D perhaps TRBD1 or TRBD2 (5 bases each). This CDR3 region has 14 residues. CDR1 SGDLS and CDR2 YYNGEE come from the germline V gene. The V end lost 1 base, the J end lost 8 bases, and 13 bases lay between the germline ends. The CDR3 coding sequence is TGTGCCAGCAGCGTATGGGACCGCCCGGATGAGCAGTTCTTC. Translated: CASSVWDRPDEQFF.

V usage is TRBV12-3 or TRBV12-4 and J usage is TRBJ2-1; TRBD2 might be the D (6 bases). The V gene lost 2 bases and the J gene lost 6 bases, with 8 bases spanning the gap. This CDR3 contains 13 residues. CDR3 sequence (DNA): TGTGCCAGCAGTTTAAACGGGGGCAATGAGCAGTTCTTC. Protein: CASSLNGGNEQFF.

This clone was seen a single time. The chain has TRBV7-9 and TRBJ1-6; 10 bases map to TRBD1. V lost 0 bases and J lost 10; bases outside the gene matches: 6. The CDR3 contains 16 residues. Germline assignment: CDR1 SEHNR and CDR2 FQNEAQ (reference sequence). The CDR3 nucleotides read TGTGCCAGCAGCTTAGCACCCGACAGGGGGCGATCACCCCTCCACTTT. It is translated as CASSLAPDRGRSPLHF.

The V gene is TRBV18, the J gene TRBJ1-2; possible D gene TRBD1, 5 bases. The germline V gene has CDR1 KGHSH and CDR2 LQKENI. The CDR3 runs 16 residues. The V and J ends lost 3 bases and 3 bases respectively, with 17 bases between them. The CDR3 reads CASSPQGSGRDYGYTF. The CDR3 bases are TGTGCCAGCTCACCCCAGGGATCGGGTAGGGACTATGGCTACACCTTC. Supplemented by reference TRBV18 and TRBJ1-2, the full variable domain reads NAGVMQNPRHLVRRRGQEARLRCSPMKGHSHVYWYRQLPEEGLKFMVYLQKENIIDESGMPKERFSAEFPKEGPSILRIQQVVRGDSAAYFCASSPQGSGRDYGYTFGSGTRLTVV.

The CDR3 region has the DNA TGTGCCAGCAGCCGCCTTCTGGACAGGGGTTACGAGCAGTACTTC. Protein sequence: CASSRLLDRGYEQYF. The V and J genes are TRBV11-2 and TRBJ2-7, with 9 bases fitting TRBD1. CDR3 length equals 15 residues. From germline, CDR1 is SGHAT and CDR2 FQNNGV. Germline trimming cut 5 bases from V and 4 bases from J; bases unmatched to any gene: 9. The whole variable domain, filled in from reference TRBV11-2 and TRBJ2-7, reads EAGVAQSPRYKIIEKRQSVAFWCNPISGHATLYWYQQILGQGPKLLIQFQNNGVVDDSQLPKDRFSAERLKGVDSTLKIQPAKLEDSAVYLCASSRLLDRGYEQYFGPGTRLTVT.

This clone was counted once. The chain carries TRBV6-4 and TRBJ2-6; possibly TRBD1 for D (6 bases). Between the trimmed V and J ends, which lost 0 bases and 0 bases, there was a span of 12 bases. Germline V gene sequence: CDR1 MRHNA, CDR2 SNTAGT. The length of the CDR3 is 18 residues. CDR3 in amino acids: CASSDSSRGFSGANVLTF. The DNA for the CDR3 is TGTGCCAGCAGTGACTCAAGCAGGGGATTCTCTGGGGCCAACGTCCTGACTTTC.

The chain links TRBV10-1 to TRBJ2-1, with 12 bases matching TRBD2. This CDR3 spans 15 amino acids. V trimming: 4 bases; J trimming: 3 bases; junction bases outside the gene matches: 1. From germline, CDR1 is WNHNN and CDR2 SYGVQD (reference sequence). The CDR3 region has the DNA TGCGCCAGCAGTGGGACTAGCGGGGACTACAATGAGCAGTTCTTC. Translated, it gives CASSGTSGDYNEQFF.

This clone is a singleton in its sample. This chain connects TRBV28 to TRBJ2-7; D not certain. The V and J ends lost 5 bases and 7 bases respectively, with 9 bases between them. The CDR3 spans 11 residues. Germline lookup yields CDR1 MDHEN and CDR2 SYDVKM. In DNA, the CDR3 is TGTGCCAGCAGTGACCCGGAGGAGCAGTACTTC. Its protein product is CASSDPEEQYF.

The rearrangement links TRBV9 to TRBJ1-2; the D is unclear. V was trimmed by 3 bases and J by 8 bases, leaving 5 bases between them. This CDR3 has 10 amino acids. Germline CDR1 SGDLS, CDR2 YYNGEE. The CDR3 loop reads CASSAPGYTF. DNA of the CDR3: TGTGCCAGCAGCGCCCCAGGCTACACCTTC.

The chain carries TRBV5-1 and TRBJ2-7; the D gene is possibly TRBD1 (6 bases). CDR1 and CDR2 (germline): SGHRS, YFSETQ. Trimming took off 0 bases at V and 0 bases at J, with 13 bases between the two ends. The CDR3 length is 16 residues. CDR3 protein: CASSLDRDKSSYEQYF. CDR3 coding DNA: TGCGCCAGCAGCTTGGACCGGGACAAGAGCTCCTACGAGCAGTACTTC.

The rearrangement joins TRBV5-5 to TRBJ1-6; D not certain. The CDR3 contains 14 residues. With 6 bases removed from V and 9 bases from J, the gap between germline ends came to 16 bases. Germline CDR1 and CDR2: SGHKS and YYEKEE (reference sequence). CDR3 amino acids: CASIAGSYGSPLHF. CDR3 DNA sequence: TGTGCCAGCATCGCCGGGAGCTACGGTTCACCCCTCCACTTT.